These 24 T cell receptor beta chains share one sample of origin, sequenced in a study of shared clonotypes between healthy human individuals. This table comes from immunoSEQ multiplex PCR, and its TCRdb copy is limited to in-frame clones, with some not included. The table has some 2,100,000 clones, more than 85% seen once. It was CD45RO-negative cells, positively selected for CCR7, that made up naive CD8 cells, with terminally differentiated effector memory CD45RA+ cells excluded. Sequenced input: naive CD8+ T cells from PBMCs. Receptors originate from a man between 18 and 35 years old in good health. Some clones in this sample may be carry-over from other donors' samples.

The V and J genes are TRBV6-1 and TRBJ1-1, with D possibly being TRBD1 (6 bases). The V end lost 4 bases, the J end lost 4 bases, and 19 bases lay between the germline ends. This CDR3 has 16 amino acids. Per the germline V gene, CDR1 is MNHNS and CDR2 is SASEGT. CDR3 nucleotide sequence: TGTGCCAGCAGTGGAACAGGGCCTAGAGGAGGCACTGAAGCTTTCTTT. Its translation is CASSGTGPRGGTEAFF.

The chain joins TRBV27 to TRBJ1-5, with D unclear. The germline CDR1 and CDR2 sequences are MNHEY and SMNVEV (reference sequence). CDR3 length: 16 amino acids. Trimming removed 3 bases from V and 7 bases from J, with 19 bases in between. The CDR3 DNA follows: TGTGCCAGCAGTTTTTCAGCTCGCTCAGATGGACAGCCCCAGCATTTT. This gives the protein CASSFSARSDGQPQHF.

On this clone: The sample has other DNA sequences that encode this CDR3 too. The chain combines TRBV27 with TRBJ2-7; TRBD2 might be the D (5 bases). CDR1 is MNHEY, CDR2 SMNVEV, per germline (reference sequence). The CDR3 is made up of 11 amino acids. Trimming shortened V by 2 bases and J by 6 bases, and 5 bases separated the two germline ends. CDR3 protein: CASSLGLEQYF. CDR3 nucleotides: TGTGCCAGCAGTTTAGGACTCGAGCAGTACTTC.

The chain carries TRBV28 and TRBJ2-3; TRBD2 is a possible D gene (5 bases). Germline CDR1 is MDHEN and CDR2 is SYDVKM. V was pared by 1 base and J by 6 bases, with 11 bases between. The CDR3 extends over 14 amino acids. The CDR3 DNA follows: TGTGCCAGCAGTTTATTACAAGCGGAGGATACGCAGTATTTT. Its protein product is CASSLLQAEDTQYF.

The V gene is TRBV5-4, the J gene TRBJ2-1; TRBD2 matches at 9 bases. This CDR3 has 15 residues. The V gene's germline CDR1 is SGHNT and CDR2 YYREEE (reference sequence). The J segment lost 8 bases and the V segment lost 4 bases, leaving 10 bases of the junction unmatched. The CDR3 coding sequence is TGTGCCAGCAGCCGGACTAGCGAAAACGCGGATGAGCAGTTCTTC. Translated: CASSRTSENADEQFF.

The chain recombines TRBV27 with TRBJ1-5; 8 bases are a match to TRBD1. The CDR3 runs to 16 residues. Germline-derived CDR1 and CDR2 are MNHEY and SMNVEV (reference sequence). With 5 bases clipped from V and 5 bases from J, the junction kept 11 bases outside the gene matches. The CDR3 nucleotides read TGTGCCAGCAGTCCTTCACAGGGGGAACAACATCAGCCCCAGCATTTT. Protein: CASSPSQGEQHQPQHF.

J is TRBJ2-7 and V is TRBV6-1, with 9 positions matching TRBD1. Germline V CDR1 and CDR2: MNHNS, SASEGT. V was clipped by 8 bases and J by 7 bases; unmatched bases: 6. The CDR3 extends over 12 amino acids. CDR3 amino acids: CASYRGLREQYF. The CDR3 nucleotides are TGTGCCAGCTACAGGGGGCTGAGGGAGCAGTACTTC.

The chain is built from TRBV5-1 and TRBJ1-2; D perhaps matches TRBD1 (6 bases). Germline V gene lookup returns CDR1 SGHRS and CDR2 YFSETQ. The CDR3 is 14 amino acids. V shed 4 bases and J shed 2 bases, with 12 bases lying between them. The CDR3 is CASSNGQGNYGYTF. The CDR3 coding sequence is TGCGCCAGCAGCAACGGCCAGGGGAACTATGGCTACACCTTC.

The chain links TRBV28 to TRBJ2-3; 7 nucleotides agree with TRBD1. Germline trimming cut 6 bases from V and 0 bases from J; bases unmatched to any gene: 6. Germline loops: CDR1 MDHEN, CDR2 SYDVKM. This CDR3 contains 15 residues. CDR3 coding DNA: TGTGCCAGCAGCCATGACAGGGTTAGCACAGATACGCAGTATTTT. Protein product: CASSHDRVSTDTQYF.

The chain combines TRBV7-9 with TRBJ1-3; D is undetermined. The CDR3 has 17 residues. V was trimmed by 3 bases and J by 0 bases, leaving 15 bases between them. Germline V gene data show CDR1 as SEHNR and CDR2 as FQNEAQ (reference sequence). The CDR3 DNA is TGTGCCAGCAGCTTTTTTCCTACGGGAGACTCTGGAAACACCATATATTTT. Translating gives CASSFFPTGDSGNTIYF.

Of note for this clone: Additional DNA sequences in this sample encode the identical CDR3. The chain is built from TRBV7-9 and TRBJ2-1, with D possibly matching TRBD1 (6 bases). In germline, CDR1 is SEHNR, CDR2 FQNEAQ (reference sequence). With 6 bases removed from V and 0 bases from J, the gap between germline ends came to 12 bases. CDR3 size: 15 residues. The CDR3 region is CASSPQGSSYNEQFF. The CDR3 region has the DNA TGTGCCAGCAGTCCTCAGGGGAGCTCCTACAATGAGCAGTTCTTC. Using reference TRBV7-9 and TRBJ2-1 for the parts outside the CDR3, the full variable domain is DTGVSQNPRHKITKRGQNVTFRCDPISEHNRLYWYRQTLGQGPEFLTYFQNEAQLEKSRLLSDRFSAERPKGSFSTLEIQRTEQGDSAMYLCASSPQGSSYNEQFFGPGTRLTVL.

The genes are TRBV7-2 and TRBJ1-1, with D tentatively TRBD1 (6 bases). V was clipped by 3 bases and J by 3 bases, with 17 bases between them. The CDR3 is made up of 16 amino acids. From germline, CDR1 is SGHTA and CDR2 FQGNSA. The CDR3 DNA sequence: TGTGCCAGCAGCTTTCTGATAAGGGGGGCCGACACTGAAGCTTTCTTT. Translating it yields CASSFLIRGADTEAFF.

The chain links TRBV7-6 to TRBJ2-5; 8 nucleotides align to TRBD1. CDR3 length: 13 amino acids. CDR1 is SGHVS, CDR2 FNYEAQ, per germline. V was pared by 5 bases and J by 5 bases, with 4 bases of the junction left unmatched. CDR3 bases: TGTGCCAGCAGCCGGACAGGGCGGGAGACCCAGTACTTC. Translating it yields CASSRTGRETQYF.

This chain joins TRBV4-1 and TRBJ2-7; the match to TRBD2 covers 8 bases. The germline gives CDR1 MGHRA, CDR2 YSYEKL. This CDR3 spans 16 amino acids. V shed 4 bases, J shed 7 bases, and the junction held 15 bases outside the gene matches. The CDR3 DNA follows: TGCGCCAGCAGCCCCGGGGGCGGGAGGAGGCGAGAAGAGCAGTACTTC. This codes for CASSPGGGRRREEQYF.

The rearrangement links TRBV7-2 to TRBJ1-1, with D possibly matching TRBD1 (5 bases). Trimming took 1 base from V and 3 from J, leaving 9 bases between them. Germline V CDR1 and CDR2: SGHTA, FQGNSA. The CDR3 loop spans 14 amino acids. Written as DNA, the CDR3 is TGTGCCAGCAGCTTAGTCATGGGGGACACTGAAGCTTTCTTT. Translating it yields CASSLVMGDTEAFF.

The chain couples TRBV27 to TRBJ2-1; possible D gene TRBD2, 6 bases. The CDR3 consists of 16 residues. Deletions cut 4 bases from V and 0 bases from J, with 13 bases between. In germline, CDR1 is MNHEY, CDR2 SMNVEV (reference sequence). CDR3 sequence (DNA): TGTGCCAGCAGTTACCGGGAGCCGGGCTCCTACAATGAGCAGTTCTTC. Translating it yields CASSYREPGSYNEQFF.

As DNA, the CDR3 is TGTGCCAGCAGCCCGGGACTAGCGGGAGGGCCGTACGAGCAGTACTTC. Translated: CASSPGLAGGPYEQYF. This rearrangement joins TRBV7-8 to TRBJ2-7; TRBD2 matches at 16 bases. V lost 5 bases, J lost 4 bases, and 5 bases stayed unmatched. Germline V gene sequence: CDR1 SGHVS, CDR2 FQNEAQ. This CDR3 region has 16 residues.

This clone has just one count. This sequence joins TRBV7-9 and TRBJ1-2; D might be TRBD1 (5 bases). Germline values: CDR1 SEHNR, CDR2 FQNEAQ (reference sequence). Trimming removed 1 base from V and 8 bases from J, with 17 bases in between. The CDR3 consists of 15 residues. The CDR3 region has the DNA TGTGCCAGCAGCTTAGAATTATTGGGGCTCGGCGGCTACACCTTC. It translates to CASSLELLGLGGYTF.

The CDR3 sequence: CASSLFLTGDNEQFF. For the CDR3, the DNA is TGCGCCAGCAGCTTGTTCCTTACAGGGGACAATGAGCAGTTCTTC. The V and J genes are TRBV5-1 and TRBJ2-1, with 7 bases identical to TRBD1. The V segment lost 1 base and the J segment 5 bases; nucleotides outside the gene matches: 6. The CDR3 is 15 residues long. Germline V gene lookup returns CDR1 SGHRS and CDR2 YFSETQ.

J is TRBJ2-7 and V is TRBV27; 11 nucleotides line up with TRBD2. The germline CDR1 and CDR2 sequences are MNHEY and SMNVEV (reference sequence). The J segment lost 6 bases and the V segment lost 5 bases, leaving 9 bases of the junction unmatched. The CDR3 loop spans 15 amino acids. The DNA for the CDR3 is TGTGCCAGCAGTGGGTTAGCGGGAGGGCCATCCGAGCAGTACTTC. This translates into CASSGLAGGPSEQYF.

This chain connects TRBV4-3 to TRBJ2-1; TRBD2 matches at 14 bases. Germline assignment: CDR1 LGHNA and CDR2 YSLEER. V trimming: 1 base; J trimming: 2 bases; junction bases outside the gene matches: 4. The CDR3 loop spans 18 amino acids. CDR3 in amino acids: CASSQGTGLAGAYNEQFF. The CDR3 DNA reads TGCGCCAGCAGCCAAGGGACGGGACTAGCGGGAGCCTACAATGAGCAGTTCTTC.

The J gene is TRBJ2-5, the V gene TRBV5-6, with TRBD2 matching over 8 bases. The DNA end lines up better with TRBJ2-7; the J call may be wrong. The CDR3 runs 14 residues. Germline V gene data show CDR1 as SGHDT and CDR2 as YYEEEE. The DNA of the CDR3 is TGTGCCAGCAGCTTGGCTAGCGGGCCCTACGAGCAGTACTTC. Translation gives CASSLASGPYEQYF.

Comments on this clone: One junction end disagrees with the germline gene, perhaps due to a read error. The chain employs TRBV20-1 and TRBJ2-1; D gene uncertain. The germline V gene has CDR1 DFQATT and CDR2 SNEGSKA (reference sequence). The CDR3 has 11 amino acids. The CDR3 DNA reads TGCAGTGCCCCCTCCGACAATGAGCAGTTCTTC. This sequence encodes CSAPSDNEQFF.

This clone was found once. The chain couples TRBV30 to TRBJ2-7; D unclear. The CDR3 runs 11 residues. V was cut by 2 bases and J by 4 bases, with 6 bases left in between. The V gene's germline CDR1 is GTSNPN and CDR2 SVGIG (reference sequence). CDR3 residues: CAWSRNYEQYF. The CDR3 nucleotides read TGTGCCTGGAGTAGGAATTACGAGCAGTACTTC.